The clone carrying this T cell receptor beta chain has more than one count but fewer than ten. What it recognizes is unknown. This record comes from a study of PD-L1 blockade in urothelial cancer. Study-wide context: Once treatment had started, blood was analyzed at 3 weeks (second dose) and again at 6 weeks. General study findings and limits: At 3 weeks on treatment, tumor-associated clones expanded more with durable benefit.

Some clones are missing from TCRdb's copy, which holds only in-frame ones; the method was immunoSEQ multiplex PCR. This table has 75,000 to 95,000 clones, around four fifths appearing once. The sample's time point: pretreatment peripheral blood. Sample numbers ranged from 1 to 8 per patient, encompassing pretreatment and on-treatment collections. The clonotype was recovered from a man aged 40-49 years with urothelial cancer. The sample here was PBMCs, taken around atezolizumab (anti-PD-L1) treatment.

Here the CDR3 DNA reads TGTGCCAGCAGCGCGCGACCGGGACAGGCATATGGCTACACCTTC. It translates to CASSARPGQAYGYTF. The rearrangement joins TRBV9 to TRBJ1-2; the match to TRBD1 covers 8 bases. The CDR3 loop spans 15 amino acids. Losses at the gene ends were 3 bases for V and 5 bases for J; bases not matched to a gene: 9. The germline V gene encodes CDR1 SGDLS and CDR2 YYNGEE. Full variable domain (rest looked up from reference TRBV9 and TRBJ1-2): DSGVTQTPKHLITATGQRVTLRCSPRSGDLSVYWYQQSLDQGLQFLIQYYNGEERAKGNILERFSAQQFPDLHSELNLSSLELGDSALYFCASSARPGQAYGYTFGSGTRLTVV.